This T cell receptor beta chain is drawn from a study of siplizumab effects on memory and regulatory T cells. Findings of the study overall: Proliferating clones, CD4+ or CD8+, lacked an assignable naive or memory phenotype in roughly 80-97% of cases. In the presence of siplizumab, alloreactive sequences traceable to unstimulated CD4+ memory cells were significantly reduced.

Here immunoSEQ multiplex PCR was the method, and the copy in TCRdb shows in-frame clones only, minus some. The sample lists tens of thousands of clones, nearly 98% occurring once. This clone was counted a single time. What it binds is unknown. Trimming took 4 bases from V and 10 from J; bases not matched to a gene: 1. The CDR3 extends over 12 amino acids. CDR1 and CDR2 from the germline V gene are MGHRA and YSYEKL. The sequencing sample was made of naive CD8+ T cells sorted from blood. This sequence was found in a human donor in good health. The chain has TRBV4-1 and TRBJ2-1, with 10 bases fitting TRBD2. This chain's CDR3 is CASSPTSGEQFF. The DNA for the CDR3 is TGCGCCAGCAGCCCGACTAGCGGGGAGCAGTTCTTC.